The clone carrying this T cell receptor beta chain was observed at least ten times. The antigen is unknown. This sample stems from a study of T cells in Graves' hyperthyroidism and ophthalmopathy. The germline gives CDR1 SQVTM, CDR2 ANQGSEA. CDR3 length: 14 amino acids. Study-wide results and caveats: The blood repertoire included most of the expanded thyroid clonotypes above 0.001.

What was amplified from RNA transcripts were TCR beta CDR3 regions. The HTBI primer set was used in a first-round RT-PCR of the TCR CDR3. TCRdb called the multiplex PCR reads again in MiXCR, with one record for every CDR3 protein. The table shows a few hundred thousand distinct CDR3 sequences, with 19% occurring only once. The TCR originated in a woman between 18 and 29 years old with Graves' hyperthyroidism. The sample comprised blood. V and J are TRBV29-1 and TRBJ1-1; D perhaps matches TRBD1 (5 bases). CDR3 sequence reads: CSLGLMRADTEAFF. The CDR3 coding sequence is TGCAGTTTGGGGCTAATGAGGGCCGACACTGAAGCTTTCTTT. Full variable domain (remainder filled in from reference TRBV29-1 and TRBJ1-1): SAVISQKPSRDICQRGTSLTIQCQVDSQVTMMFWYRQQPGQSLTLIATANQGSEATYESGFVIDKFPISRPNLTFSTLTVSNMSPEDSSIYLCSLGLMRADTEAFFGQGTRLTVV.